This T cell receptor beta chain was identified during a study of Ad26.COV2.S vaccination and SARS-CoV-2 variants. Overall study findings and caveats: Vaccine recipients surpassed placebo recipients in spike-specific TCR breadth. Non-spike TCR breadth did not differ much between vaccine and placebo recipients.

The CDR3 has 15 residues. Germline V CDR1 and CDR2: LNHDA, SQIVND (reference sequence). With 8 bases clipped from V and 4 bases from J, the junction kept 13 bases outside the gene matches. To note about this clone: Its antigen is unidentified.

Treatment in this sample: around 19 received Ad26.COV2.S at low or high dose, single or two shots; 5 received placebo; per-sample allocation not given. Collection of samples fell on day 63 after the first vaccine or placebo injection. The protocol was immunoSEQ multiplex PCR, while the TCRdb copy is restricted to in-frame clones and leaves out a portion. The repertoire holds hundreds of thousands of clones, around nine tenths seen once, with roughly 3.1% in the top ten. This specimen was peripheral blood, taken in a trial of Ad26.COV2.S vaccine versus placebo. The TCR was taken from a person aged 18-60 years who received the Ad26.COV2.S COVID-19 vaccine or a placebo. The chain joins TRBV19 to TRBJ1-2; 7 bases map to TRBD1. The CDR3 loop reads CASRDSARIFYGYTF. As DNA, the CDR3 is TGTGCCAGTCGGGACAGCGCAAGGATATTCTATGGCTACACCTTC.